One TCR beta chain is described in this entry. This sample was taken from a study of blood T cell repertoires in COVID-19. Study as a whole: Acute and convalescent COVID-19 specimens originated in the United States, Italy and Spain.

Germline V gives CDR1 SGDLS, CDR2 YYNGEE. The V and J ends lost 2 bases and 8 bases, in that order; junction bases with no gene match: 3. The CDR3 spans 14 residues. Clones were sequenced by immunoSEQ multiplex PCR, and TCRdb holds only the in-frame ones, with some missing. The sample has 76,000 or so clones; almost 85% are singletons. This chain joins TRBV9 and TRBJ1-6; 8 bases are shared with TRBD1. This sequence originates from a man aged 45-65 years with acute or convalescent COVID-19. The sequenced sample consisted of peripheral blood. The CDR3 nucleotides read TGTGCCAGCAGCGTGACAGGGGTAGATTCACCCCTCCACTTT. This sequence encodes CASSVTGVDSPLHF. Drawing the rest from reference TRBV9 and TRBJ1-6, the complete variable domain is DSGVTQTPKHLITATGQRVTLRCSPRSGDLSVYWYQQSLDQGLQFLIQYYNGEERAKGNILERFSAQQFPDLHSELNLSSLELGDSALYFCASSVTGVDSPLHFGNGTRLTVT.